This T cell receptor beta chain was sequenced for a study of shared clonotypes between healthy human individuals. Overall study: Three plates were used per donor for CD4 naive, three for CD4 memory, two for CD8 naive and one for CD8 memory.

In the sorted-subset replicate PCRs, 150 to 200 ng DNA, 25,000 to 30,000 T cell genomes, was used. Assay: immunoSEQ multiplex PCR; the TCRdb copy retains only in-frame clones and omits some. The sample comprises some 2,500,000 clones, 80% to 95% of which are singletons, and around 0.4% rests with the top ten. Between the trimmed V and J ends, which lost 6 bases and 7 bases, there was a span of 10 bases. There are 12 residues in the CDR3. Germline lookup yields CDR1 MDHEN and CDR2 SYDVKM. This rearrangement joins TRBV28 to TRBJ1-5; D ambiguous. Sequenced: naive CD4+ T cells from PBMCs. Subset defined: CD45RA+ positively selected. The sequence derives from a man between 18 and 29 years old in good health. Some clones in this sample may be carry-over from other donors' samples. CDR3 sequence: CASSRHRQPQHF. In DNA form, the CDR3 reads TGTGCCAGCAGCAGGCACCGGCAGCCCCAGCATTTT.